This T cell receptor beta chain was captured by sequencing in a study of T-cell reconstitution after alpha-beta-depleted transplantation in children. Study-wide findings and caveats: After transplant, at about two months, alpha-beta T cells were reportedly derived from several hundred expanded graft clones. Hyperexpanded clones declined; after one year, newly produced T cells mostly supplied diversity.

Trimming took off 4 bases at V and 4 bases at J, with 11 bases between the two ends. CDR3 size: 14 residues. Germline CDR1 SGHTA, CDR2 FQGNSA. This clonotype was counted many times. Its antigen is as yet unknown. The TCRbeta library incorporated unique molecular identifiers. TCRdb redid the calling of the PCR reads with MiXCR, one entry per CDR3 protein. The repertoire has around 100,000 distinct CDR3 sequences, 6% of them found once; the top ten carry 6% to 7%. Sequenced material: PBMCs, mostly from graft donor cells, taken 60 days after TCRalphabeta/CD19-depleted stem cell transplant. The chain employs TRBV7-2 and TRBJ2-1; D is possibly TRBD1 (5 bases). This receptor was taken from a female patient aged 2-10 years who had a stem cell transplant for Fanconi anemia, so the T cells may come from the graft donor. In nucleotides, the CDR3 is TGTGCCAGCAGCTACCGGACAATTTACAATGAGCAGTTCTTC. This encodes CASSYRTIYNEQFF.